Presented here are 16 T cell receptor beta chains from one specimen sequenced in a study of blood T cell repertoires in COVID-19. Sequencing used immunoSEQ multiplex PCR; TCRdb keeps in-frame clones, though not all of them. The sample has about 400,000 clones, nearly 90% seen once; the top ten hold around 2.1%. The material sequenced was PBMCs or T cells enriched from blood (not recorded which). These receptors came from a woman aged 40-49 years with acute COVID-19.

V usage is TRBV27 and J usage is TRBJ1-1, with a possible D match to TRBD1 (5 bases). Trimming took off 3 bases at V and 5 bases at J, with 13 bases between the two ends. The germline CDR1 and CDR2 sequences are MNHEY and SMNVEV (reference sequence). The CDR3 is made up of 14 amino acids. The CDR3 loop reads CASSFAGGGTEAFF. The CDR3, as DNA: TGTGCCAGCAGTTTCGCCGGGGGTGGTACTGAAGCTTTCTTT.

This clone was found a few times. The chain carries TRBV30 and TRBJ1-2; no definite D call. This CDR3 is built from 12 residues. The V gene's germline CDR1 is GTSNPN and CDR2 SVGIG (reference sequence). V lost 5 bases to trimming and J lost 4 bases, with 11 bases between them. CDR3 loop: CAWYGNSYGYTF. In DNA, the CDR3 is TGTGCCTGGTATGGTAATAGCTATGGCTACACCTTC.

This chain connects TRBV5-6 to TRBJ2-4; 9 bases agree with TRBD2. V shed 0 bases and J 5 bases; nucleotides not matched to a gene: 9. This CDR3 has 17 residues. Germline V gives CDR1 SGHDT, CDR2 YYEEEE. The CDR3 region has the DNA TGTGCCAGCAGCTTGGTCATAGCGGGGGTAGGTCAAAACATTCAGTACTTC. Its protein product is CASSLVIAGVGQNIQYF. The entire variable domain, with the rest obtained from reference TRBV5-6 and TRBJ2-4, is as follows: DAGVTQSPTHLIKTRGQQVTLRCSPKSGHDTVSWYQQALGQGPQFIFQYYEEEERQRGNFPDRFSGHQFPNYSSELNVNALLLGDSALYLCASSLVIAGVGQNIQYFGAGTRLSVL.

The chain combines TRBV24-1 with TRBJ1-2; 7 bases agree with TRBD1. The J segment lost 5 bases and the V segment lost 3 bases, leaving 5 bases of the junction unmatched. CDR3 length equals 14 residues. CDR1 and CDR2 from the germline V gene are KGHDR and SFDVKD. CDR3 coding DNA: TGTGCCACCAGTGATCGTGACAGGGAGTATGGCTACACCTTC. Protein product: CATSDRDREYGYTF.

CDR3 sequence: CASSLGTRDQETQYF. CDR3 DNA sequence: TGTGCCAGCAGCTTAGGGACTAGGGACCAAGAGACCCAGTACTTC. The rearrangement joins TRBV11-2 to TRBJ2-5, with TRBD2 matching 7 bases. CDR1 and CDR2 (germline): SGHAT, FQNNGV. The J segment lost 0 bases and the V segment lost 1 base, leaving 2 bases of the junction unmatched. This CDR3 region has 15 residues.

The chain recombines TRBV5-1 with TRBJ1-4, with TRBD1 matching 10 bases. Trimming cost V 4 bases and J 6 bases; bases outside gene matches: 3. From germline, CDR1 is SGHRS and CDR2 YFSETQ. The CDR3 runs to 14 residues. Here the CDR3 DNA reads TGCGCCAGCAGCCCGGGACAGGGGTATGAAAAACTGTTTTTT. Amino acid sequence: CASSPGQGYEKLFF.

Turning to this clone: Other DNA sequences within the sample encode an identical CDR3. The chain employs TRBV2 and TRBJ2-7; the D gene is possibly TRBD1 (6 bases). CDR1 SNHLY and CDR2 FYNNEI come from the germline V gene. The CDR3 spans 13 residues. V lost 4 bases and J lost 4, with 11 bases in between. The CDR3 DNA reads TGTGCCAGCAGTGTCGACAGGTCATACGAGCAGTACTTC. Translated, it gives CASSVDRSYEQYF.

This chain joins TRBV2 and TRBJ1-5; weak D call: TRBD1 (5 bases). The germline V and J ends were trimmed by 4 bases and 1 base, with 8 bases remaining between them. Per germline, CDR1 SNHLY and CDR2 FYNNEI. This CDR3 contains 14 residues. In DNA, the CDR3 is TGTGCCAGCAGTGTCGCAGGGAGCAATCAGCCCCAGCATTTT. It is translated as CASSVAGSNQPQHF.

The chain recombines TRBV7-2 with TRBJ2-7; D remains unclear. With 2 bases removed from V and 4 bases from J, the gap between germline ends came to 18 bases. This CDR3 comprises 16 residues. Germline V CDR1 and CDR2: SGHTA, FQGNSA. The DNA of the CDR3 is TGTGCCAGCAGCTTATTTGACTGGATATTCGGATACGAGCAGTACTTC. This gives the protein CASSLFDWIFGYEQYF.

This clone has a handful of counts. The chain couples TRBV6-5 to TRBJ2-6; D is unclear. The V and J ends lost 5 bases and 0 bases respectively, with 8 bases between them. Germline assignment: CDR1 MNHEY and CDR2 SVGAGI. The CDR3 spans 15 residues. In DNA, the CDR3 is TGTGCCAGCAGTCCCAACTTCTCTGGGGCCAACGTCCTGACTTTC. Protein: CASSPNFSGANVLTF.

This clone is a singleton in its sample. The CDR3 here is CATRDNYNEQFF. DNA of the CDR3: TGTGCCACCAGGGACAACTACAATGAGCAGTTCTTC. V gene TRBV24-1 combines with J gene TRBJ2-1; TRBD1 might be the D (5 bases). Per germline, CDR1 KGHDR and CDR2 SFDVKD. The CDR3 totals 12 residues. Trimming cost V 7 bases and J 3 bases, with 6 bases left between them.

V usage is TRBV24-1 and J usage is TRBJ2-3; D gene uncertain. CDR3 length equals 13 residues. Trimming shortened V by 9 bases and J by 5 bases, and 14 bases separated the two germline ends. Germline V gives CDR1 KGHDR, CDR2 SFDVKD. CDR3 coding DNA: TGTGCCACCGCACCCGAAGCAGGAGATACGCAGTATTTT. Translating it yields CATAPEAGDTQYF.

This clone was detected only once. The chain links TRBV12-5 to TRBJ1-3; D may be TRBD1 (6 bases). Per the germline V gene, CDR1 is LGHNT and CDR2 is FRNRAP. V gave up 7 bases and J gave up 1 base, with 11 bases separating them. The CDR3 is 14 amino acids. This chain's CDR3 is CASAMGASGNTIYF. CDR3 coding DNA: TGTGCTAGTGCCATGGGGGCTTCTGGAAACACCATATATTTT. The full variable domain, completed using reference TRBV12-5 and TRBJ1-3, is DARVTQTPRHKVTEMGQEVTMRCQPILGHNTVFWYRQTMMQGLELLAYFRNRAPLDDSGMPKDRFSAEMPDATLATLKIQPSEPRDSAVYFCASAMGASGNTIYFGEGSWLTVV.

The V and J genes are TRBV27 and TRBJ1-2; a weak D match, TRBD1 (6 bases). The germline gives CDR1 MNHEY, CDR2 SMNVEV (reference sequence). There are 15 residues in the CDR3. Trimming removed 5 bases at V and 0 bases at J, with 13 bases between. CDR3 coding DNA: TGTGCCAGCAGTCCGACGACAGGAGCTAACTATGGCTACACCTTC. Encoded protein: CASSPTTGANYGYTF.

The CDR3 DNA reads TGTGCCAGCAGCTTACGTCTAGCGGGCTACAATGAGCAGTTCTTC. This sequence encodes CASSLRLAGYNEQFF. The rearrangement joins TRBV11-3 to TRBJ2-1; TRBD2 matches at 8 bases. Germline trimming cut 2 bases from V and 3 bases from J; bases unmatched to any gene: 3. The V gene's germline CDR1 is SGHNT and CDR2 YENEEA. This CDR3 comprises 15 residues.

The chain is built from TRBV7-2 and TRBJ2-7; D possibly corresponds to TRBD2 (5 bases). Between the trimmed V and J ends, which lost 5 bases and 6 bases, there was a span of 14 bases. Germline assignment: CDR1 SGHTA and CDR2 FQGNSA. The CDR3 is made up of 13 amino acids. CDR3 residues: CASSILAGGEQYF. The CDR3 DNA follows: TGTGCCAGCAGCATCCTAGCAGGCGGCGAGCAGTACTTC.